This TCR beta chain was profiled in a study of cytomegalovirus exposure and HLA in healthy donors. Though probably carrying unrecorded immune exposures, donors were nominally healthy at sampling. The PCR contained 60 Vbeta and 13 Jbeta primers. The method was immunoSEQ multiplex PCR; TCRdb's version includes in-frame clones alone and lacks a portion of them. The data contain some 110,000 clones, roughly 15% of them singletons. Details on this clone: Its antigen is not identified.

The CDR3 totals 18 residues. Overall study findings and caveats: Reports credit the classifier with highly specific, highly sensitive diagnosis of cytomegalovirus status. Later analysis showed TCR association rates varying by HLA locus, highest for DRB1 and lowest for HLA-C. In a later analysis, a missense DCLRE1C variant was linked to TCR beta V- and J-gene trimming.

This chain connects TRBV21-1 to TRBJ2-1; the DNA was not compared with TRBD2, the D call given in the table. TRBV21-1 is assigned pseudogene status. Sequenced input: PBMCs. This TCR was sampled from a female donor in good health and CMV-seronegative. The CDR3 here is CASSKFRTPPRSYNEQFF. The CDR3 bases are TGTGCCAGCAGCAAATTTCGGACTCCTCCTCGCTCCTACAATGAGCAGTTCTTC.